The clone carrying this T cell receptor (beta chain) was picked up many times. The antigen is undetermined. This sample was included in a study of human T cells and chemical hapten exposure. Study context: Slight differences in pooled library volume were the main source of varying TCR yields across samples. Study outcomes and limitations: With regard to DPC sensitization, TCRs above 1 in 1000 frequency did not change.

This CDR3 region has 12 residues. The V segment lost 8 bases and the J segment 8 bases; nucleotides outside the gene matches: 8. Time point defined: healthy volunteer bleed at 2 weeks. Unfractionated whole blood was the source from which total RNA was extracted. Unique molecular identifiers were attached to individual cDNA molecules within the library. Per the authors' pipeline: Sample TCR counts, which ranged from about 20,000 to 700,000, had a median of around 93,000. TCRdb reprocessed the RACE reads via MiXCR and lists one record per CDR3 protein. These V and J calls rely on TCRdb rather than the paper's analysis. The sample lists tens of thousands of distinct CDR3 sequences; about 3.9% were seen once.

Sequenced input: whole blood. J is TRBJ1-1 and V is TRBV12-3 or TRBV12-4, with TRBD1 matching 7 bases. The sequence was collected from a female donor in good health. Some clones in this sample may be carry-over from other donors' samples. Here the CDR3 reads CASGMGGGEAFF. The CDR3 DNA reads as TGTGCCAGCGGGATGGGAGGGGGCGAAGCTTTCTTT.